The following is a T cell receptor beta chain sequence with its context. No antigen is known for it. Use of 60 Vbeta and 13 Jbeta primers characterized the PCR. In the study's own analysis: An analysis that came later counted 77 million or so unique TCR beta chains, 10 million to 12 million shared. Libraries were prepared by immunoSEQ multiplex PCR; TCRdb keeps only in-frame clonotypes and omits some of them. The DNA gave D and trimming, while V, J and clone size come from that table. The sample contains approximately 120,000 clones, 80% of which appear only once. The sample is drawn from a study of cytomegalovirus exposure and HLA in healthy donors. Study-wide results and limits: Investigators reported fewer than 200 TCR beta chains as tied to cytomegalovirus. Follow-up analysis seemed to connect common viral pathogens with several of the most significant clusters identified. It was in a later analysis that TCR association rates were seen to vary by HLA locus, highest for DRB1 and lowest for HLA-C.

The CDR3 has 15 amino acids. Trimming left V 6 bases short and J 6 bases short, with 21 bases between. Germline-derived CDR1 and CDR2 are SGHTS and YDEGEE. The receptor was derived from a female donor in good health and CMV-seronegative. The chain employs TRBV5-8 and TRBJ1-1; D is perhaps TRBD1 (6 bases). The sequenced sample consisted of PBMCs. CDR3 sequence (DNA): TGTGCCAGCACCCCCCTTCCCGACAGGCTCGCTGAAGCTTTCTTT. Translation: CASTPLPDRLAEAFF.